A single TCR beta chain is shown here with its context. The target of this receptor is not known. Base quality data are lacking; no much larger clone is found one base away. Patients with a history of autoimmune disease or receiving systemic immunosuppression were excluded from the trial. In every dose cohort, peripheral blood was drawn for TCR sequencing at baseline, cycle 4 day 1, and cycle 7 day 1. The samples were taken from a phase I, first-in-human, multicenter, open-label dose-escalation trial of ivuxolimab. The trial enrolled adults with locally advanced or metastatic head and neck squamous cell, hepatocellular, melanoma or renal cell carcinoma. Before TCR sequencing, CD4+ T cells and CD8+ T cells were sorted from peripheral blood as separate populations. The V end gives up 3 bases and the J end 4 bases, leaving 8 bases in the junction not matched to a gene. CDR1 and CDR2, looked up from the germline V gene (reference sequence), are MNHEY and SMNVEV. Measured from the cysteine to the phenylalanine, the CDR3 is 16 residues long. Of the read, only the CDR3 DNA is kept; its 48 bases are in frame from base 1.

This sample is part of a study of OX40 agonist ivuxolimab in advanced cancers. Turning to the overall study: Ivuxolimab, which targeted the costimulatory receptor OX40 (CD134), was an agonistic, fully human IgG2 monoclonal antibody. Intravenous ivuxolimab was administered to patients every 2 weeks at six dose levels: 0.01, 0.1, 0.3, 1.5, 3 and 10 mg/kg. Among the roughly 52 dose-escalation patients, around 20 had hepatocellular carcinoma, approximately 15 melanoma, 9 renal cell carcinoma and 9 head and neck cancer. A male proportion of roughly 80% and a mean age of 60 years, ranging from 23 to 79, were recorded for the dose-escalation cohort. Patients were allowed to have had prior anti-PD-1, anti-PD-L1 or anti-CTLA-4 therapy, and approximately 40% of the dose-escalation patients had previously received checkpoint inhibitors. Partial responses occurred in three dose-escalation patients: two with cutaneous melanoma and one with hepatocellular carcinoma. Peripheral TCRbeta sequencing aimed to test whether ivuxolimab altered TCR sequence diversity and caused clonal T-cell expansion. The paper describes the monotherapy dose-escalation part (N ≈ 51 patients) of the phase I trial of ivuxolimab.

Paper-wide results and their limitations: The antigen specificity of the peripheral T cells that underwent clonal expansion was not determined. Low levels of normalized T-cell clonal expansion were also seen in some patients who did not respond. Partial responders in the 0.1-3.0 mg/kg groups had among the lowest normalized peripheral clonal expansion, especially among CD8+ T cells. At doses of 0.1 to 3.0 mg/kg, clonal expansion of both CD4+ and CD8+ blood T cells was observed from baseline to week 6. After ivuxolimab, expanded clones were on average more numerous among CD8+ T cells than among CD4+ T cells.

To sequence the TCRbeta CDR3 region, genomic DNA was isolated from the sorted cells. TCRbeta CDR3 regions were sequenced using the immunoSEQ Assay. TCRdb provides this immuneACCESS table in a form limited to in-frame rearrangements. Some clones are lacking; in checked studies, under half of them reflect an unresolved V gene, and why the rest are absent is not known. The table for this sample lists 25,000 to 30,000 clones; just under 80% of them were counted only once. The ten largest clones represent approximately 10% of the sample. The receptor comes from an adult with an advanced solid tumor such as melanoma, head and neck, liver or kidney cancer. Material: CD4+ or CD8+ T cells sorted from blood, obtained in a trial of the OX40 agonist ivuxolimab. Rearrangement joined TRBV27 to TRBJ2-1, and TRBD2 aligns with 8 junction nucleotides. Read as DNA, the sequence is TGTGCCAGCAGTTTTTCCGGGGGGGATTTATACAATGAGCAGTTCTTC. Translated, this gives CASSFSGGDLYNEQFF.